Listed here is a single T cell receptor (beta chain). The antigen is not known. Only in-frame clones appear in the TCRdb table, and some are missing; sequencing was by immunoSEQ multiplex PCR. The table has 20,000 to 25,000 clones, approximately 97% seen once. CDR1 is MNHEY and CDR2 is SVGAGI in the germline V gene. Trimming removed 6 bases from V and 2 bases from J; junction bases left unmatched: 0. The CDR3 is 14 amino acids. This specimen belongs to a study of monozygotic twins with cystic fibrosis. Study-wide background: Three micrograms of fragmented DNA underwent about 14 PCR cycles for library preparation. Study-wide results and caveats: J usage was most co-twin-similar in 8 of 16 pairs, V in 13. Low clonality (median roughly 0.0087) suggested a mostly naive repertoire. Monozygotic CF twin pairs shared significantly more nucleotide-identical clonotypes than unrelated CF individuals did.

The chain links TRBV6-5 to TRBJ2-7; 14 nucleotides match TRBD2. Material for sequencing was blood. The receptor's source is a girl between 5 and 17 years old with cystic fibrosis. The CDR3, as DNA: TGTGCCAGCAGGGGACTAGCGGGAGCCTACGAGCAGTACTTC. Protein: CASRGLAGAYEQYF.